These 17 T cell receptor beta chains came from one sample sequenced in a study of CD8+CD57+ T cells in acquired aplastic anemia. Patients included in sequencing had previously demonstrated CD8+CD57+ cell expansion by flow cytometry. The template for TCR beta VDJ and CDR3 sequence profiling was genomic DNA. TCRdb independently ran MiXCR on the reads; one entry per CDR3 protein. The table shows a few hundred thousand distinct CDR3 sequences, with 25% to 40% occurring only once. Sequenced sample: sorted CD4+, CD8+, or CD8+CD57+ T cells (not recorded which) from PBMCs. The receptor source for this set is a human donor with aplastic anemia.

This clonotype was observed at least ten times. This chain joins TRBV20-1 and TRBJ2-5; 13 nucleotides align to TRBD2. Germline V lookup: CDR1 DFQATT, CDR2 SNEGSKA (reference sequence). This CDR3 comprises 15 residues. V lost 6 bases to trimming and J lost 4 bases; unmatched junction nucleotides: 8. The CDR3 nucleotides are TGCAGTGCAAGGACTAGCGGGGGCCTGGGAGAGACCCAGTACTTC. This codes for CSARTSGGLGETQYF.

This clonotype was counted at least ten times. V usage is TRBV10-2 and J usage is TRBJ2-7; perhaps TRBD2 as D (5 bases). V dropped 2 bases and J dropped 3 bases, with 11 bases sitting between them. CDR1 is WSHSY and CDR2 is SAAADI in the germline V gene. The CDR3 is 14 amino acids. The CDR3 DNA reads as TGCGCCAGCAGTGAGCAGTTGGGGAGCTACGAGCAGTACTTC. Its protein is CASSEQLGSYEQYF.

In this sample, this clonotype turned up many times. The chain couples TRBV19 to TRBJ2-5, with 7 bases aligning to TRBD2. With 1 base clipped from V and 5 bases from J, the junction kept 7 bases outside the gene matches. Germline values: CDR1 LNHDA, CDR2 SQIVND (reference sequence). The CDR3 is 15 amino acids. CDR3 protein: CASSIVSAGAETQYF. CDR3 coding DNA: TGTGCCAGTAGTATAGTTTCGGCGGGAGCGGAGACCCAGTACTTC.

This chain's CDR3 is CASSLYQGNEQFF. The CDR3 bases are TGTGCCAGCAGCTTATACCAGGGGAATGAGCAGTTCTTC. The rearrangement links TRBV7-2 to TRBJ2-1, with D perhaps TRBD1 (6 bases). V gave up 2 bases and J gave up 7 bases, with 9 bases separating them. Germline CDR1 reads SGHTA; CDR2 reads FQGNSA. The CDR3 is 13 amino acids.

This clonotype was picked up many times. The chain joins TRBV2 to TRBJ2-4; 7 bases agree with TRBD1. V was clipped by 2 bases and J by 7 bases; unmatched bases: 5. The CDR3 length is 14 residues. Germline V gene lookup returns CDR1 SNHLY and CDR2 FYNNEI. Here the CDR3 reads CASSETGEGNIQYF. CDR3 DNA: TGTGCCAGCAGTGAAACAGGGGAAGGGAACATTCAGTACTTC.

This clonotype appeared many times. The chain recombines TRBV2 with TRBJ2-7; TRBD1 matches at 9 bases. The J segment lost 2 bases and the V segment lost 4 bases, leaving 6 bases of the junction unmatched. Germline-derived CDR1 and CDR2 are SNHLY and FYNNEI. The CDR3 spans 15 residues. CDR3 amino acids: CASSGIGTGTYEQYF. The CDR3 DNA reads as TGTGCCAGCAGTGGGATCGGGACAGGGACCTACGAGCAGTACTTC.

The genes are TRBV2 and TRBJ2-7; TRBD1 agrees at 9 bases. The CDR3 runs 14 residues. Per the germline V gene, CDR1 is SNHLY and CDR2 is FYNNEI. The J segment lost 3 bases and the V segment lost 4 bases, leaving 4 bases of the junction unmatched. The CDR3 here is CASSVDRGNYEQYF. As DNA, the CDR3 is TGTGCCAGCAGTGTGGACAGGGGTAACTACGAGCAGTACTTC.

The rearrangement links TRBV7-9 to TRBJ2-2; 7 positions agree with TRBD1. After removal of 4 bases from V and 4 bases from J, the junction contained 0 bases not matched to a gene. The CDR3 is 13 residues long. Germline values: CDR1 SEHNR, CDR2 FQNEAQ (reference sequence). The CDR3 loop reads CASSSGGTGELFF. CDR3 DNA sequence: TGTGCCAGCAGCTCAGGGGGCACCGGGGAGCTGTTTTTT.

A remark on this clonotype: Sequence at one end of the junction differs from germline and may be a read error. CDR3 loop: CAISDGQYGNVGGYAF. The DNA for the CDR3 is TGTGCCATCAGTGATGGGCAATATGGCAATGTGGGTGGCTACGCCTTC. This chain joins TRBV10-3 and TRBJ1-2; D is unclear. The CDR3 sequence is 16 residues long. Germline V gene sequence: CDR1 ENHRY, CDR2 SYGVKD.

The chain recombines TRBV11-2 with TRBJ2-5, with D maybe TRBD1 (5 bases). The CDR3 contains 14 residues. V gave up 4 bases and J gave up 5 bases, with 14 bases separating them. Germline V CDR1 and CDR2: SGHAT, FQNNGV. CDR3: CASSSWAGLETQYF. In nucleotides, the CDR3 is TGTGCCAGCAGCTCTTGGGCAGGGTTGGAGACCCAGTACTTC.

There are many counts of this clonotype. V and J are TRBV19 and TRBJ1-6; D not resolved. Germline assignment: CDR1 LNHDA and CDR2 SQIVND (reference sequence). V shed 8 bases and J shed 10 bases, with 21 bases lying between them. The CDR3 is 15 amino acids. CDR3 sequence (DNA): TGTGCCAGTCTCCCCAACGGGCAGGTTGGGTCACCCCTCCACTTT. It translates to CASLPNGQVGSPLHF.

Remarks on this clonotype: A much larger clone differs by one base, so this may be a read error. The chain has TRBV9 and TRBJ2-5; D is possibly TRBD2 (5 bases). Germline values: CDR1 SGDLS, CDR2 YYNGEE. The CDR3 is 16 amino acids. With 4 bases removed from V and 2 bases from J, the gap between germline ends came to 18 bases. The CDR3 sequence: CASSLPSAGLQETQYF. CDR3 DNA sequence: TGTGCCAGCAGCCTACCCAGCGCGGGCCTACAAGAGACCCAGTACTTC.

The chain combines TRBV20-1 with TRBJ1-3; no clear D. CDR1 and CDR2 from the germline V gene are DFQATT and SNEGSKA (reference sequence). Trimming left V 0 bases short and J 0 bases short, with 9 bases between. The CDR3 extends over 15 amino acids. DNA of the CDR3: TGCAGTGCTAGAGATCAGAGGAACTCTGGAAACACCATATATTTT. Encoded protein: CSARDQRNSGNTIYF.

J is TRBJ2-7 and V is TRBV5-1; the D gene could be TRBD1 or TRBD2 (5 bases each). Per germline, CDR1 SGHRS and CDR2 YFSETQ. CDR3 size: 13 residues. The V end lost 0 bases, the J end lost 7 bases, and 11 bases lay between the germline ends. CDR3 coding DNA: TGCGCCAGCAGCTTGGTGGCCGAGGGGGAGCAGTACTTC. Encoded protein: CASSLVAEGEQYF.

In its sample, this clonotype was seen many times. The chain couples TRBV20-1 to TRBJ1-2; the D is unclear. This CDR3 is built from 14 residues. In germline, CDR1 is DFQATT, CDR2 SNEGSKA (reference sequence). The V and J ends lost 6 bases and 4 bases respectively, with 18 bases between them. The CDR3 is CSAAQVGSLYGYTF. The CDR3 DNA is TGCAGTGCCGCCCAGGTCGGATCGCTCTATGGCTACACCTTC.

This clonotype was seen more than once but under ten times. The junction does not match germline at one end; this may be a read error. The CDR3 DNA follows: TGTGCCAGCAGTCACTCGGGCCAGCGGGTCTACGAGCAGTACTTC. Protein: CASSHSGQRVYEQYF. This sequence joins TRBV10-3 and TRBJ2-7; maybe TRBD2 (6 bases). Looked up from germline, CDR1 is ENHRY and CDR2 is SYGVKD. CDR3 length: 15 amino acids.

V is TRBV20-1 and J is TRBJ2-5; 9 bases fit TRBD2. The germline gives CDR1 DFQATT, CDR2 SNEGSKA (reference sequence). This CDR3 is 14 amino acids long. Losses at the gene ends were 4 bases for V and 3 bases for J; bases not matched to a gene: 6. The CDR3 loop is CSATNLAGEETQYF. The CDR3 bases are TGCAGTGCTACAAACTTAGCGGGAGAAGAGACCCAGTACTTC.